The clone carrying this T cell receptor (beta chain) was observed at least ten times. The antigen is undetermined. This entry belongs to a study of T cells after yellow fever vaccination. Whole-study context: For low cell numbers, libraries were made with SMART-Seq v4 Ultra Low Input.

By 5'RACE template switching, TCR cDNA was produced, with a universal primer site and UMIs added in the process. TCRdb analysed the 5' RACE reads with MiXCR anew, one entry per CDR3 protein. The table records roughly 240,000 distinct CDR3 sequences, around 6.7% of them present only once. General study findings and limits: Post-booster repertoires again held most primary-vaccination clones (about 95% CD4, 85% to 90% CD8). It was a small share of clonotypes that appeared in both CD4 and CD8 compartments.

V gave up 0 bases and J gave up 4 bases; unmatched junction bases: 5. The CDR3 has 16 residues. CDR1 and CDR2 (germline): LGHNA, YNFKEQ. This clonotype originated in a man aged 25 to 40 who received the YFV17D yellow fever vaccine. The rearrangement links TRBV4-2 to TRBJ2-3; 9 bases fit TRBD2. Sequencing used CD4+ T cells sorted from PBMCs, obtained on the day of the yellow fever booster vaccination. The CDR3 region has the DNA TGTGCCAGCAGCCAAGATTACGCTAGCGGGGCAGATACGCAGTATTTT. Protein: CASSQDYASGADTQYF.